One sample yielded the 17 T cell receptor beta chains listed below, sequenced in a study of neurological immune-mediated disorders (dated by TCRdb to about 2019). Receptor libraries were prepared by 5' RACE. These reads were obtained on an Illumina HiSeq 2500. Using fastp trimming at Q25 and MiXCR clonotype assembly, TCRdb reanalyzed the public sequencing data and kept in-frame beta chains. Identical CDR3 proteins give one entry, which carries the most common genes and DNA. Present in this sample are about 74,000 distinct CDR3 sequences, less than 5.5% of which were seen just once. Jointly, the top ten make up 7.4% of the sample. The sample consisted of PBMCs. These receptors all come from a man aged 18-30 years with multiple sclerosis.

As regards this clonotype: It may be a read error: a sequence one base away is much more abundant. Written as DNA, the CDR3 is TGTGCCACCAGTGATCCGACACCCTTCGAGCATTTT. This sequence encodes CATSDPTPFEHF. The chain combines TRBV24-1 with TRBJ1-5, with unresolved D. This CDR3 spans 12 amino acids. Trimming left V 3 bases short and J 14 bases short, with 13 bases between. CDR1 and CDR2 from the germline V gene are KGHDR and SFDVKD.

This clonotype was counted many times. The chain links TRBV20-1 to TRBJ1-2, with 9 bases matching TRBD1. In germline, CDR1 is DFQATT, CDR2 SNEGSKA (reference sequence). V lost 6 bases to trimming and J lost 7 bases; unmatched junction nucleotides: 15. The CDR3 extends over 15 amino acids. The CDR3 coding sequence is TGCAGTGCCGCCGACAGGGACAGGGTGACCGGTGGCTACACCTTC. Translated, it gives CSAADRDRVTGGYTF.

This clonotype was picked up many times. The rearrangement joins TRBV5-1 to TRBJ1-1, with D possibly TRBD1 on 5 matching bases. The germline CDR1 and CDR2 sequences are SGHRS and YFSETQ. The CDR3 contains 15 residues. Trimming left V 3 bases short and J 4 bases short, with 16 bases between. CDR3 coding DNA: TGCGCCAGCAGCTCCGACGGGGGGGTGGTCACTGAAGCTTTCTTT. It codes for CASSSDGGVVTEAFF.

This clonotype was observed at least ten times. This chain uses TRBV20-1 with TRBJ2-1, with 11 bases fitting TRBD2. J lost 9 bases, V lost 0 bases, and 7 bases had no gene match. The CDR3 consists of 15 residues. Germline V gene data show CDR1 as DFQATT and CDR2 as SNEGSKA (reference sequence). The CDR3, as DNA: TGCAGTGCTAGAGATGGGGCTAGCGGGGGGCCTGAGCAGTTCTTC. Amino acids: CSARDGASGGPEQFF.

The CDR3 DNA sequence: TGTGCCAGCAGCGGAGGGGGCAGGGACAAATTCTACACTGAAGCTTTCTTT. Its protein product is CASSGGGRDKFYTEAFF. V gene TRBV7-8 combines with J gene TRBJ1-1, with 7 bases lining up with TRBD1. V lost 5 bases and J lost 3; bases outside the gene matches: 15. Germline values: CDR1 SGHVS, CDR2 FQNEAQ. This CDR3 has 17 residues.

This clonotype was counted many times. The V gene is TRBV5-1, the J gene TRBJ1-1, with a tentative D call TRBD1 (5 bases). The V gene's germline CDR1 is SGHRS and CDR2 YFSETQ. The CDR3 is 15 amino acids. The V end lost 5 bases, the J end lost 5 bases, and 19 bases lay between the germline ends. DNA of the CDR3: TGCGCCAGCAGTCTCCGCCCGGGACGTCCGACTGAAGCTTTCTTT. It specifies CASSLRPGRPTEAFF.

A few counts support this clonotype. This chain connects TRBV5-1 to TRBJ2-1; weak D call: TRBD2 (5 bases). The CDR3 sequence is 14 residues long. Germline CDR1 is SGHRS and CDR2 is YFSETQ. V lost 3 bases and J 9 bases, leaving 16 bases between the germline ends. The CDR3 here is CASSSGSGISEQFF. DNA of the CDR3: TGCGCCAGCAGCTCGGGCTCGGGAATTAGTGAGCAGTTCTTC.

In this sample, this clonotype turned up many times. This chain uses TRBV29-1 with TRBJ1-2; D remains ambiguous. CDR1 SQVTM and CDR2 ANQGSEA come from the germline V gene. Trimming pared 2 bases from V and 5 bases from J, leaving 9 bases between. The CDR3 spans 12 residues. CDR3 in DNA: TGCAGCGTTGAAAATCAGGATTATGGCTACACCTTC. Translating it yields CSVENQDYGYTF.

Turning to this clonotype: Mismatch with germline at one junction end may stem from a read error. This chain connects TRBV10-3 to TRBJ1-3; D is unresolved. Germline V gene lookup returns CDR1 ENHRY and CDR2 SYGVKD. CDR3 size: 15 residues. CDR3 loop: CAILSEGNSGKTIYF. The CDR3 nucleotides are TGTGCCATCCTAAGTGAGGGCAACTCTGGAAAAACCATATATTTT.

This clonotype was observed at least ten times. The chain combines TRBV7-2 with TRBJ2-3, with D unresolved. Between the trimmed V and J ends, which lost 10 bases and 0 bases, there was a span of 11 bases. Germline V gene sequence: CDR1 SGHTA, CDR2 FQGNSA. This CDR3 has 13 residues. The CDR3 DNA follows: TGTGCCACCCGACCCCCCAGCACAGATACGCAGTATTTT. Amino acid sequence: CATRPPSTDTQYF.

In this sample, this clonotype turned up many times. The J gene is TRBJ1-2, the V gene TRBV9; no reliable D call. Germline CDR1 is SGDLS and CDR2 is YYNGEE. The V and J ends lost 2 bases and 3 bases respectively, with 8 bases between them. CDR3 length: 13 residues. In DNA form, the CDR3 reads TGTGCCAGCAGCGTTGGCGGAGACTATGGCTACACCTTC. Residues: CASSVGGDYGYTF.

This clonotype appeared many times. The rearrangement joins TRBV20-1 to TRBJ2-1; TRBD2 agrees at 14 bases. Trimming removed 2 bases from V and 6 bases from J; junction bases left unmatched: 3. The CDR3 runs 15 residues. Germline V gene lookup returns CDR1 DFQATT and CDR2 SNEGSKA (reference sequence). DNA of the CDR3: TGCAGTGCTAGATCCGGACTAGCGGGGGGCAATGAGCAGTTCTTC. Translation gives CSARSGLAGGNEQFF.

The sample holds many counts of this clonotype. The CDR3 bases are TGCGCCAGCAGCTTGGAAGGCGGAGGGTATGGCTACACCTTC. Translating gives CASSLEGGGYGYTF. The chain employs TRBV5-1 and TRBJ1-2; D not resolved. V was clipped by 0 bases and J by 5 bases, with 11 bases between them. This CDR3 spans 14 amino acids. Germline-derived CDR1 and CDR2 are SGHRS and YFSETQ.

This clonotype has at least ten counts. The chain carries TRBV27 and TRBJ2-2; tentatively, D is TRBD2 (6 bases). This CDR3 has 14 residues. Germline V CDR1 and CDR2: MNHEY, SMNVEV (reference sequence). The V end was cut by 4 bases, the J end by 6 bases, with 12 bases between. The CDR3 loop reads CASSWGVGSGELFF. The CDR3 DNA follows: TGTGCCAGCAGTTGGGGGGTTGGTTCCGGGGAGCTGTTTTTT.

This clonotype was observed a handful of times. One base away lies a much larger clone, so this may be a sequencing read error. This rearrangement joins TRBV12-3 or TRBV12-4 to TRBJ2-7; weak D call: TRBD1 (6 bases). Trimming took off 2 bases at V and 7 bases at J, with 18 bases between the two ends. This CDR3 spans 15 amino acids. The CDR3 protein is CASSLWGDKGEEQYF. For the CDR3, the DNA is TGTGCCAGCAGTTTATGGGGTGACAAGGGGGAAGAGCAGTACTTC.

This clonotype was recorded many times. This chain joins TRBV5-4 and TRBJ2-3, with 7 bases identical to TRBD1. Germline V gene data show CDR1 as SGHNT and CDR2 as YYREEE (reference sequence). This CDR3 has 14 amino acids. The J segment lost 4 bases and the V segment lost 4 bases, leaving 6 bases of the junction unmatched. CDR3 coding DNA: TGTGCCAGCAGCGACCGAGGGGGCGCAGATACGCAGTATTTT. Its translation: CASSDRGGADTQYF.

The sample holds a few counts of this clonotype. A much larger clonotype is one base distant, so this may be a read error. This chain links TRBV21-1 with TRBJ2-6. TRBV21-1 is assigned pseudogene status. This CDR3 is built from 17 residues. The CDR3 spells CASSKVLPHSGAKVLTF. DNA of the CDR3: TGTGCCAGCAGCAAAGTGCTACCACACTCTGGGGCCAAAGTCCTGACTTTC.